This T cell receptor beta chain was profiled in a study of early T cells in non-severe SARS-CoV-2 infection. Findings and limits, study-wide: VDJdb-based annotation leaned toward anti-spike CD8 responses and missed private and CD4 specificities.

CDR3 size: 13 residues. Germline values: CDR1 SQVTM, CDR2 ANQGSEA. Trimming took 4 bases from V and 7 from J; bases not matched to a gene: 6. In its sample, this clonotype is medium-sized. The antigen is not known. Individual cDNA molecules were tagged with unique molecular identifiers. Each CDR3 protein is one row after TCRdb ran MiXCR on the 5' RACE reads. The sample consists of fewer than 80,000 distinct CDR3 sequences, approximately 9.5% of them appearing once. Sequencing was performed on whole blood. The rearrangement links TRBV29-1 to TRBJ2-1; 8 bases align to TRBD1. The source of this sequence is an adult who was a healthcare worker with PCR-confirmed SARS-CoV-2 infection or an uninfected control (not recorded which). CDR3 bases: TGCAGCGTTGCGCAGGGGGCCGTTAATGAGCAGTTCTTC. Amino acid sequence: CSVAQGAVNEQFF.